The clone carrying this T cell receptor (beta chain) came up a few times. Antigen specificity is unknown. The CDR3 extends over 15 amino acids. V shed 6 bases and J 5 bases; nucleotides not matched to a gene: 14. Germline V lookup: CDR1 DFQATT, CDR2 SNEGSKA (reference sequence). This sample is drawn from a study of blood T cells in healthy people across ages. General study points: Relative to aged donors, long-lived donors carried more naive CD4+ cells and displayed higher diversity.

It was with a sample-barcoded 5' primer and a J-beta primer mix that a second PCR of about 7 to 12 cycles was run. TCRdb reanalysed the 5' RACE reads using MiXCR and keeps one entry per CDR3 protein. The sample lists 850,000 to 950,000 distinct CDR3 sequences, more than 25% occurring once. Each donor gave approximately 9.1 milliliters of peripheral blood. The J gene is TRBJ1-1, the V gene TRBV20-1, with TRBD1 matching 8 bases. The sequencing input was blood. The receptor comes from a woman older than 75 in good health. CDR3: CSAFDRGSLATEAFF. The CDR3 coding sequence is TGCAGTGCATTCGACAGGGGATCCCTAGCGACTGAAGCTTTCTTT.